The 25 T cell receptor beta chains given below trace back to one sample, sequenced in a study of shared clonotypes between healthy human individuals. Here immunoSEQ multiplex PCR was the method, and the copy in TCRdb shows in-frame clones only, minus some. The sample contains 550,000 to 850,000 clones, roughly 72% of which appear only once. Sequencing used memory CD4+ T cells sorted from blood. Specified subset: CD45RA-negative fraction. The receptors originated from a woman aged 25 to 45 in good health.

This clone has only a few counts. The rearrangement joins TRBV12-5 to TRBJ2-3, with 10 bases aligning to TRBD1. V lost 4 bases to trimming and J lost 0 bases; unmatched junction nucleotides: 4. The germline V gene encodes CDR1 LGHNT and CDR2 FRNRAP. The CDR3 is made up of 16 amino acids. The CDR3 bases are TGTGCTAGTGGTTGGGGGACAGGGGCTAGCACAGATACGCAGTATTTT. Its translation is CASGWGTGASTDTQYF.

This CDR3 reads CASSPGRASLLQETQYF. CDR3 DNA sequence: TGTGCCAGTAGTCCCGGGAGGGCTAGCCTTCTTCAAGAGACCCAGTACTTC. The chain links TRBV19 to TRBJ2-5; 8 bases map to TRBD2. CDR3 size: 17 residues. The germline CDR1 and CDR2 sequences are LNHDA and SQIVND (reference sequence). With 5 bases clipped from V and 2 bases from J, the junction kept 13 bases outside the gene matches.

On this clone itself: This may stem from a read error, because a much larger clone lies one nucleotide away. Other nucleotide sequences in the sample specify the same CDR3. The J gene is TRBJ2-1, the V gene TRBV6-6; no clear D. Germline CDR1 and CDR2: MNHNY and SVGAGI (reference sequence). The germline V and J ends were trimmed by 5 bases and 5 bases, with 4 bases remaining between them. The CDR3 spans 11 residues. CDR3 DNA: TGTGCCAGCAGTGGGAACAATGAGCAGTTCTTC. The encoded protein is CASSGNNEQFF.

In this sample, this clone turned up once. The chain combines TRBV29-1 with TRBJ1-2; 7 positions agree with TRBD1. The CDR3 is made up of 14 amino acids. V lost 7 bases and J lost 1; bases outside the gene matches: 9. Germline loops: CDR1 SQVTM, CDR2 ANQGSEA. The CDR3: CSADDTGVNYGYTF. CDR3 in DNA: TGCAGCGCTGACGACACAGGGGTTAACTATGGCTACACCTTC.

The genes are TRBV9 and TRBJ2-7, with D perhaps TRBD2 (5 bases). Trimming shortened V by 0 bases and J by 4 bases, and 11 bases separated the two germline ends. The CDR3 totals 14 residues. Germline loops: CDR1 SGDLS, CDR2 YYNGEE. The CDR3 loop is CASSVALEGYEQYF. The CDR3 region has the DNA TGTGCCAGCAGCGTAGCGTTAGAGGGTTACGAGCAGTACTTC.

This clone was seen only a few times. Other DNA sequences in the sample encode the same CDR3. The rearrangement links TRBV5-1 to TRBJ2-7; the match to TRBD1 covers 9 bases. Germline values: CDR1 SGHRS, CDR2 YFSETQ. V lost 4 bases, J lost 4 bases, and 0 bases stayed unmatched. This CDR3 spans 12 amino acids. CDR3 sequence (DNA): TGCGCCAGCAGCGGACAGGGGTACGAGCAGTACTTC. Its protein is CASSGQGYEQYF.

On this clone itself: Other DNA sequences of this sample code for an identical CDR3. CDR3 sequence reads: CASSQPGQRNTEAFF. The CDR3 DNA is TGTGCCAGCAGCCAACCGGGACAGCGAAACACTGAAGCTTTCTTT. V is TRBV4-2 and J is TRBJ1-1, with TRBD1 matching 7 bases. V was pared by 2 bases and J by 2 bases, with 5 bases of the junction left unmatched. The CDR3 spans 15 residues. CDR1 LGHNA and CDR2 YNFKEQ come from the germline V gene.

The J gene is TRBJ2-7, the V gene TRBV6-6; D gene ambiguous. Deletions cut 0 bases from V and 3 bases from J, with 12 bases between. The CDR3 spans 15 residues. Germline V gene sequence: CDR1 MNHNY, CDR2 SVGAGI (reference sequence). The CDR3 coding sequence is TGTGCCAGCAGTTACTCGATACAGCTAGACTACGAGCAGTACTTC. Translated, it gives CASSYSIQLDYEQYF.

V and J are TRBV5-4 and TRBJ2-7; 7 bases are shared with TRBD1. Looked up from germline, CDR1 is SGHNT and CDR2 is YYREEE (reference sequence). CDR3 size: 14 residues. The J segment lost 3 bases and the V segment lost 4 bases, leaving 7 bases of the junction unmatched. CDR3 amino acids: CASSGDSLGYEQYF. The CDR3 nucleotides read TGTGCCAGCAGCGGGGACAGCCTGGGCTACGAGCAGTACTTC. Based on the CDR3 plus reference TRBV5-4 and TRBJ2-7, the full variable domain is ETGVTQSPTHLIKTRGQQVTLRCSSQSGHNTVSWYQQALGQGPQFIFQYYREEENGRGNFPPRFSGLQFPNYSSELNVNALELDDSALYLCASSGDSLGYEQYFGPGTRLTVT.

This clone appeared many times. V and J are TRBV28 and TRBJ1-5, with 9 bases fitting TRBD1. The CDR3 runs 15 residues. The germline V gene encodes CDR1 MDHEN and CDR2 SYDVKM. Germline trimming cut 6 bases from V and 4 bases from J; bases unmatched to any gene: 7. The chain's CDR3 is CASSPQGARNQPQHF. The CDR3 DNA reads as TGTGCCAGCAGCCCACAGGGGGCTCGGAATCAGCCCCAGCATTTT.

CDR3 region: CASSPGLAGINEQFF. CDR3 nucleotides: TGTGCCAGCAGCCCAGGACTAGCGGGTATCAATGAGCAGTTCTTC. This chain connects TRBV11-3 to TRBJ2-1, with TRBD2 identical over 11 bases. Germline values: CDR1 SGHNT, CDR2 YENEEA. The CDR3 extends over 15 amino acids. V shed 5 bases, J shed 6 bases, and the junction held 6 bases outside the gene matches.

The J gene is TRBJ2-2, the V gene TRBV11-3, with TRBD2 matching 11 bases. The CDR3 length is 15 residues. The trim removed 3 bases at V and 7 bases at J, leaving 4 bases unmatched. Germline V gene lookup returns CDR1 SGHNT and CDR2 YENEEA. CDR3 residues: CASSLLAGGIGELFF. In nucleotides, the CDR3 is TGTGCCAGCAGCTTGCTAGCGGGAGGTATCGGGGAGCTGTTTTTT.

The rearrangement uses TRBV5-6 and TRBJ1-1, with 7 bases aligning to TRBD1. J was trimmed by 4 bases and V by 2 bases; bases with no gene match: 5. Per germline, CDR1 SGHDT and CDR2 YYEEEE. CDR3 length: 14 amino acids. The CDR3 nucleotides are TGTGCCAGCAGCTTCCGGACAGGAGGCACTGAAGCTTTCTTT. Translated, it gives CASSFRTGGTEAFF.

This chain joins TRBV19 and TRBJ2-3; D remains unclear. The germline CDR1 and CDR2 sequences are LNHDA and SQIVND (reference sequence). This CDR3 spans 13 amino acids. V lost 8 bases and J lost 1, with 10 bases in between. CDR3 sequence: CASSSPRTDTQYF. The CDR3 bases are TGTGCCAGTTCAAGTCCGCGCACAGATACGCAGTATTTT. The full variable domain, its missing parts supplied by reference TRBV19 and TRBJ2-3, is DGGITQSPKYLFRKEGQNVTLSCEQNLNHDAMYWYRQDPGQGLRLIYYSQIVNDFQKGDIAEGYSVSREKKESFPLTVTSAQKNPTAFYLCASSSPRTDTQYFGPGTRLTVL.

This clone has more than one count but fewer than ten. This CDR3 reads CASSKGAGQPQHF. CDR3 bases: TGTGCCAGTAGTAAGGGGGCGGGTCAGCCCCAGCATTTT. This chain joins TRBV19 and TRBJ1-5, with 7 bases matching TRBD1. Per the germline V gene, CDR1 is LNHDA and CDR2 is SQIVND (reference sequence). Trimming at V came to 4 bases and at J to 6 bases, leaving 3 bases not matched to a gene. This CDR3 spans 13 amino acids.

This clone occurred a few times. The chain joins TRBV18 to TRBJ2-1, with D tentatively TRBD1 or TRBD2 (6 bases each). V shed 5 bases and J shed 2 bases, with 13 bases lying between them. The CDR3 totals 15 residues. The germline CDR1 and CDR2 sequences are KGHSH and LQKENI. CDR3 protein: CASSRRDTAYNEQFF. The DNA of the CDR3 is TGTGCCAGCTCAAGGCGGGACACGGCCTACAATGAGCAGTTCTTC.

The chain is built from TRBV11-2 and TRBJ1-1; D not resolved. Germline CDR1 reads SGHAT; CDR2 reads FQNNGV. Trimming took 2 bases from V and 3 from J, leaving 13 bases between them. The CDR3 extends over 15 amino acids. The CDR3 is CASSLPTDRDTEAFF. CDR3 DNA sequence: TGTGCCAGCAGCTTACCAACCGATAGGGACACTGAAGCTTTCTTT.

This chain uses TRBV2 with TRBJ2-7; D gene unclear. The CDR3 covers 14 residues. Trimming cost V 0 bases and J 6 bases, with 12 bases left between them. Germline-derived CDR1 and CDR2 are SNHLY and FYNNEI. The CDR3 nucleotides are TGTGCCAGCAGTGAAGCTGCCTATCGGGCCGAGCAGTACTTC. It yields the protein CASSEAAYRAEQYF.

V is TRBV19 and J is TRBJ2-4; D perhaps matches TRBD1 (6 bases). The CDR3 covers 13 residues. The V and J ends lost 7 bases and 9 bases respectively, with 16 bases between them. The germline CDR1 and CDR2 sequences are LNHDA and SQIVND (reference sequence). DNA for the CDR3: TGTGCCAGTACCCGGGCCCCCAGGGGCATTCAGTACTTC. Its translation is CASTRAPRGIQYF.

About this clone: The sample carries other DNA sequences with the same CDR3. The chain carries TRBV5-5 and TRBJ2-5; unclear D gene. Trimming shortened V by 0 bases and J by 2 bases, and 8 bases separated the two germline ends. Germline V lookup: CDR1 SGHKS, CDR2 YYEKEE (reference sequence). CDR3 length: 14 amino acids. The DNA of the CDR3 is TGTGCCAGCAGCTTGGTGTGGGATCAAGAGACCCAGTACTTC. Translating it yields CASSLVWDQETQYF. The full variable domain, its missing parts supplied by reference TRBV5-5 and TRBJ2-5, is DAGVTQSPTHLIKTRGQQVTLRCSPISGHKSVSWYQQVLGQGPQFIFQYYEKEERGRGNFPDRFSARQFPNYSSELNVNALLLGDSALYLCASSLVWDQETQYFGPGTRLLVL.

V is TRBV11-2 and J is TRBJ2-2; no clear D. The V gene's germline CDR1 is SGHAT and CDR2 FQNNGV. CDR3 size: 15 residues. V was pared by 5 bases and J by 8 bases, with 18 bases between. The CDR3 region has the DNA TGTGCCAGCAGCCAAGAAGGTGGCTTGATGGGGGAGCTGTTTTTT. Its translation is CASSQEGGLMGELFF.

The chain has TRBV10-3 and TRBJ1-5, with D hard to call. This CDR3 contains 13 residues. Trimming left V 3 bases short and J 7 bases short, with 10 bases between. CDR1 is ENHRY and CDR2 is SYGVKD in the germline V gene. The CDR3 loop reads CAISDPGDQPQHF. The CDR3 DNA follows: TGTGCCATCAGTGACCCTGGAGACCAGCCCCAGCATTTT.

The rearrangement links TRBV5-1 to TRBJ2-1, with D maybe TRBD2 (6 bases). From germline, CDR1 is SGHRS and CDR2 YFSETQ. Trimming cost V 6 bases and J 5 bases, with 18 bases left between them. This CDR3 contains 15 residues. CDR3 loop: CASTPLGRDHNEQFF. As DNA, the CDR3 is TGCGCCAGCACTCCCCTGGGGCGGGATCACAATGAGCAGTTCTTC.

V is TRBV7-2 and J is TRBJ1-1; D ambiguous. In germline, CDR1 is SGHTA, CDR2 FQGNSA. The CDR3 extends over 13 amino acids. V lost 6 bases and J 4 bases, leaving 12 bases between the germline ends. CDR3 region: CASSQGLGTEAFF. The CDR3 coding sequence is TGTGCCAGCAGTCAAGGGTTGGGCACTGAAGCTTTCTTT.

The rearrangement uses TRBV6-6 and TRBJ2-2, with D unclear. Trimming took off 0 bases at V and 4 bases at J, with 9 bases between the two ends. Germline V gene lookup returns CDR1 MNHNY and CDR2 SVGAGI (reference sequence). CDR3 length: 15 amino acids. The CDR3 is CASSYSRSATGELFF. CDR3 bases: TGTGCCAGCAGTTACTCACGGTCAGCCACCGGGGAGCTGTTTTTT.